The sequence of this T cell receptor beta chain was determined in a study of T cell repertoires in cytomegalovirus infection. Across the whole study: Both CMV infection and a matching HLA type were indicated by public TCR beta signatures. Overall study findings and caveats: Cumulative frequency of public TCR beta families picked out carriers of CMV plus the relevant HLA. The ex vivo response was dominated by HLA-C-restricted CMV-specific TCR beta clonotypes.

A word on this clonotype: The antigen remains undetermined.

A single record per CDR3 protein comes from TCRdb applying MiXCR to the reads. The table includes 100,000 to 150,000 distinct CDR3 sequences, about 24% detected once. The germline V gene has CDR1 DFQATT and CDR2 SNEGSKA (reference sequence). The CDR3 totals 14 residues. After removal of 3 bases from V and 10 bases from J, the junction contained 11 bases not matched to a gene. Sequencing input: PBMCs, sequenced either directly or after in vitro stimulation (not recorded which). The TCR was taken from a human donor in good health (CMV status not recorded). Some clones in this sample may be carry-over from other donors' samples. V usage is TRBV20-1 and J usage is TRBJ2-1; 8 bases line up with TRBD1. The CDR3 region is CSARGQEWMREQFF. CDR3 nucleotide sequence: TGCAGTGCTAGGGGACAGGAGTGGATGAGGGAGCAGTTCTTC.